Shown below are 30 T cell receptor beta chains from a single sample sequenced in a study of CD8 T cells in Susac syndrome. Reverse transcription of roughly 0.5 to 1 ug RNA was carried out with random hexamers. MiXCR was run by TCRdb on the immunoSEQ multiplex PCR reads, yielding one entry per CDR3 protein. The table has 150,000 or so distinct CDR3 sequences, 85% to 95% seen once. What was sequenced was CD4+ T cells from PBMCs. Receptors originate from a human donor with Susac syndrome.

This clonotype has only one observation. The CDR3 loop reads CASRSGLAGAYTQYF. The CDR3 DNA follows: TGTGCCAGCAGATCCGGACTAGCGGGGGCCTATACGCAGTATTTT. This chain uses TRBV6-6 with TRBJ2-3; 13 bases align to TRBD2. Trimming at V came to 6 bases and at J to 7 bases, leaving 7 bases not matched to a gene. The CDR3 runs to 15 residues. Germline V gene data show CDR1 as MNHNY and CDR2 as SVGAGI (reference sequence).

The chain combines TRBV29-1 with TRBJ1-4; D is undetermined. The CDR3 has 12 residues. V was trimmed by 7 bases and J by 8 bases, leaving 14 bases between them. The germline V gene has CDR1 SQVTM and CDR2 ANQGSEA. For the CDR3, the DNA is TGCAGCGCAACTAGTGGGCGGGAAAAACTGTTTTTT. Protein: CSATSGREKLFF.

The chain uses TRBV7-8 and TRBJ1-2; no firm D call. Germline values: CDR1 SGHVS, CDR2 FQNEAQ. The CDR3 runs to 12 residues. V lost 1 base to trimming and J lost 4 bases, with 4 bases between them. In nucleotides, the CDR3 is TGTGCCAGCAGCTTAGGGGTCTATGGCTACACCTTC. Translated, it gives CASSLGVYGYTF.

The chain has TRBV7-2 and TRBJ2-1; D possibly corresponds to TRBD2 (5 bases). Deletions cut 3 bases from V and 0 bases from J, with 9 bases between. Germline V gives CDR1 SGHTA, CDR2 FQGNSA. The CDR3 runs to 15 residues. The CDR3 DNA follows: TGTGCCAGCAGCTTGGACTCAAGCTCCTACAATGAGCAGTTCTTC. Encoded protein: CASSLDSSSYNEQFF.

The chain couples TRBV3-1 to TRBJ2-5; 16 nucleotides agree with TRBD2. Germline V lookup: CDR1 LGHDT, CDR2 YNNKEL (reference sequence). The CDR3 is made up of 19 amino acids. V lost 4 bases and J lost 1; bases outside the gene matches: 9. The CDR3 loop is CASSLRLGLAGGSQETQYF. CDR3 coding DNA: TGTGCCAGCAGCCTGAGGTTGGGACTAGCGGGGGGGAGCCAAGAGACCCAGTACTTC.

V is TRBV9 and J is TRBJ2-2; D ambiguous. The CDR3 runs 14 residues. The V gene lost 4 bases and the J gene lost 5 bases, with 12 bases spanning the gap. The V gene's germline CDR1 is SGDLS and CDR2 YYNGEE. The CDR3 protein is CASSLKWGTGELFF. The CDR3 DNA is TGTGCCAGCAGCCTTAAGTGGGGAACCGGGGAGCTGTTTTTT.

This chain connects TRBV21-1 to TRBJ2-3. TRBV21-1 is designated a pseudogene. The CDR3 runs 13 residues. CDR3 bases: TGTGCCAGCAGCAAAGATCGAGACTTGGGCCAGTATTTT. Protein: CASSKDRDLGQYF.

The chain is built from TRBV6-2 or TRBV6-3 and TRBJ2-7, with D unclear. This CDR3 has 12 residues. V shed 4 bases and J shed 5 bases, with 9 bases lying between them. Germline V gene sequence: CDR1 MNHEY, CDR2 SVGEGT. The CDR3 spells CASSSPSHEQYF. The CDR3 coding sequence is TGTGCCAGCAGTTCTCCGTCCCACGAGCAGTACTTC.

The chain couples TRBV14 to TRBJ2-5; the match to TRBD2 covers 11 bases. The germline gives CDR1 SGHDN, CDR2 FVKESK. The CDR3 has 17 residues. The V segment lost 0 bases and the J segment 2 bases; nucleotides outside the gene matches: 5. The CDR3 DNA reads TGTGCCAGCAGCCAAGAATGGTCTAGCGGGGGGCAAGAGACCCAGTACTTC. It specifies CASSQEWSSGGQETQYF.

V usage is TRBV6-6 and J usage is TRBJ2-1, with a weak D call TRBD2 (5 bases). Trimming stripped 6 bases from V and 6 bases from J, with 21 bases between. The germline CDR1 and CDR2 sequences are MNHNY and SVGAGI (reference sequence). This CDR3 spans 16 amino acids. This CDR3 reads CASSSAPSLVSNEQFF. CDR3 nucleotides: TGTGCCAGCAGCAGCGCCCCTTCACTAGTTAGCAATGAGCAGTTCTTC.

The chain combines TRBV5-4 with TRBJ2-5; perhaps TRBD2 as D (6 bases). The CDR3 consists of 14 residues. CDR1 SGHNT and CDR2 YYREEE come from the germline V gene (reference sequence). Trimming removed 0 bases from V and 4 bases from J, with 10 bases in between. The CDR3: CASSLEPSAETQYF. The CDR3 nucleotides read TGTGCCAGCAGCTTGGAGCCTAGCGCAGAGACCCAGTACTTC.

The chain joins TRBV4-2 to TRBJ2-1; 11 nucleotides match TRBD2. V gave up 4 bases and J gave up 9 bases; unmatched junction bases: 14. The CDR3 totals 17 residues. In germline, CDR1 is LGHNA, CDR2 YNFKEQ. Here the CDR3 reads CASSRSSGGAGTGEQFF. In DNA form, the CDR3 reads TGTGCCAGCAGCCGTAGTAGCGGGGGGGCCGGGACAGGTGAGCAGTTCTTC.

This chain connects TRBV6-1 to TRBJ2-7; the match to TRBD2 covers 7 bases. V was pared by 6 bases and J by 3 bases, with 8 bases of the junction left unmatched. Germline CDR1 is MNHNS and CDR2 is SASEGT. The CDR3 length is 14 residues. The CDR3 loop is CASREGGALYEQYF. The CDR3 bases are TGTGCCAGCAGGGAGGGAGGGGCCCTCTACGAGCAGTACTTC.

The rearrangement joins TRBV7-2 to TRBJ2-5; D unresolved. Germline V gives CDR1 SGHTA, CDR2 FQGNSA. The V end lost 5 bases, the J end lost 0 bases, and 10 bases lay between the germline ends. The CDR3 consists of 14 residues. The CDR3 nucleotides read TGTGCCAGCAGCCGGTTCGCTAACCAAGAGACCCAGTACTTC. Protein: CASSRFANQETQYF.

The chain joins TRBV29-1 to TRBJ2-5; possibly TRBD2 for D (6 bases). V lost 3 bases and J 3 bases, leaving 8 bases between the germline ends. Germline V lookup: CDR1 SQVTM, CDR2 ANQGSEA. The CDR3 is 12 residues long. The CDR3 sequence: CSVEGLEETQYF. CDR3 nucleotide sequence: TGCAGCGTTGAGGGACTGGAAGAGACCCAGTACTTC.

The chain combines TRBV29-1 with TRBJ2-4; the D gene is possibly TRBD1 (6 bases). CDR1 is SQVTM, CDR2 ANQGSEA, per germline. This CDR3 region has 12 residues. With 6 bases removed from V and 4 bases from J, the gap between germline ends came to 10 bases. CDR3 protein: CSVSDRKNIQYF. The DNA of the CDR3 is TGCAGCGTGAGCGACAGGAAAAACATTCAGTACTTC.

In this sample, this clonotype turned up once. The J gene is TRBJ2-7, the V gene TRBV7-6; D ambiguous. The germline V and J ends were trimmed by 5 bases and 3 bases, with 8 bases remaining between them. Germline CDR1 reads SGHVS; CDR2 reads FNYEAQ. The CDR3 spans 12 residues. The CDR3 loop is CASSPEDYEQYF. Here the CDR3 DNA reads TGTGCCAGCAGCCCAGAAGACTACGAGCAGTACTTC. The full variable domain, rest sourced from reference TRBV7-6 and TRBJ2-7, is GAGVSQSPRYKVTKRGQDVALRCDPISGHVSLYWYRQALGQGPEFLTYFNYEAQQDKSGLPNDRFSAERPEGSISTLTIQRTEQRDSAMYRCASSPEDYEQYFGPGTRLTVT.

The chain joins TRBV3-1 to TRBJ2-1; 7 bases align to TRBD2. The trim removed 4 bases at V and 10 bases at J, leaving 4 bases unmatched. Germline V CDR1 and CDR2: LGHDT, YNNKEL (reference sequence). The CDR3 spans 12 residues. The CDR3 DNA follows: TGTGCCAGCAGCCCGACTAGCTACGAGCAGTTCTTC. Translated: CASSPTSYEQFF.

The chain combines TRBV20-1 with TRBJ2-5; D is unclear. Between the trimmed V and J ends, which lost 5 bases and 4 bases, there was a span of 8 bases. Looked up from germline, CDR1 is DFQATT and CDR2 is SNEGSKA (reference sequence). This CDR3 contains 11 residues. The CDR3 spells CSARNGETQYF. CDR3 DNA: TGCAGTGCTCGAAATGGAGAGACCCAGTACTTC.

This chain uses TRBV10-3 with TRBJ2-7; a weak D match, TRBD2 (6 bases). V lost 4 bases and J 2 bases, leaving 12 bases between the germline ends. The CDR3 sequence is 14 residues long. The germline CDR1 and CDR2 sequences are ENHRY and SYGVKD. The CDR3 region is CAISGNSGPYEQYF. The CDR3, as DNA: TGTGCCATCAGTGGGAATAGCGGTCCCTACGAGCAGTACTTC.

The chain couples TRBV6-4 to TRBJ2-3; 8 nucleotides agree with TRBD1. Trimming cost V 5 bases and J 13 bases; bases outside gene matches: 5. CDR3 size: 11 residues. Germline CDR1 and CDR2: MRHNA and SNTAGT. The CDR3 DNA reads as TGTGCCAGCAGTCCCGGGACAGGAGAGTATTTT. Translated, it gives CASSPGTGEYF.

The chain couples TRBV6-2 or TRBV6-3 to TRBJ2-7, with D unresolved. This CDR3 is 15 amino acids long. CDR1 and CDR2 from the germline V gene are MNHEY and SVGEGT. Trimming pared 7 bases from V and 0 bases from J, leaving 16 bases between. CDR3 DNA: TGTGCCAGCACAGACCTGGGCACCGTCTCCTACGAGCAGTACTTC. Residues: CASTDLGTVSYEQYF.

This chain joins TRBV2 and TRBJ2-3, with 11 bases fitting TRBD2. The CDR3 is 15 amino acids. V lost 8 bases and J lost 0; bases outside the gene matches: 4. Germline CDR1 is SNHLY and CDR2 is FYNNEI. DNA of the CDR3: TGTGCCAGCCGTCGACTAGCGGGGAGCACAGATACGCAGTATTTT. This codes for CASRRLAGSTDTQYF.

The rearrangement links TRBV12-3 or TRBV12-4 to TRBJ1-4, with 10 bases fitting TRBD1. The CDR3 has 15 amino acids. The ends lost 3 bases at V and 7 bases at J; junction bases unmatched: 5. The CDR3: CASSLIGQGGEKLFF. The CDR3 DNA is TGTGCCAGCAGTTTGATAGGACAGGGGGGTGAAAAACTGTTTTTT.

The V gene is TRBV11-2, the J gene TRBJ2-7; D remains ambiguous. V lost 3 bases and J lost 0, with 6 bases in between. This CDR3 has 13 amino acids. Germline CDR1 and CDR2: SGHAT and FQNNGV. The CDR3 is CASSLEYSYEQYF. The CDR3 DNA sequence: TGTGCCAGCAGCTTGGAATACTCCTACGAGCAGTACTTC.

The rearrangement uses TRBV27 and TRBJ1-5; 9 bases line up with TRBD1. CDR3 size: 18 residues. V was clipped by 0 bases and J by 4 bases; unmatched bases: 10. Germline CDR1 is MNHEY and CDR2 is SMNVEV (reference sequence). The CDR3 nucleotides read TGTGCCAGCAGTTTATCTTGGTCCGGACAGGGGAGGAATCAGCCCCAGCATTTT. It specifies CASSLSWSGQGRNQPQHF.

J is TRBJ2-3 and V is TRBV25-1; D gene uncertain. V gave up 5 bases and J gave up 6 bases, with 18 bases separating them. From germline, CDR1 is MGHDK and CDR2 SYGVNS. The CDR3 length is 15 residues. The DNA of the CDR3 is TGTGCCAGCAGTTCGCCGACGGTCGGATTGGATACGCAGTATTTT. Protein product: CASSSPTVGLDTQYF.

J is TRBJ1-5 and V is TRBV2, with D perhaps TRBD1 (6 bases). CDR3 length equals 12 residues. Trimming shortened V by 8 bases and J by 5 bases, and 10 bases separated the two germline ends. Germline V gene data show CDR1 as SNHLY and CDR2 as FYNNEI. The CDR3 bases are TGTGCCAGCTGGGACACTTATCAGCCCCAGCATTTT. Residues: CASWDTYQPQHF.

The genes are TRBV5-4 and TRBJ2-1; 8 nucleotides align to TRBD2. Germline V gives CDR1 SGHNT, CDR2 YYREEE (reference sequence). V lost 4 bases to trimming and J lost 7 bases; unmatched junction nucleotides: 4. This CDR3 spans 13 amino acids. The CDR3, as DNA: TGTGCCAGCAGCCGGACTAGCTGGAATGAGCAGTTCTTC. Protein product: CASSRTSWNEQFF.

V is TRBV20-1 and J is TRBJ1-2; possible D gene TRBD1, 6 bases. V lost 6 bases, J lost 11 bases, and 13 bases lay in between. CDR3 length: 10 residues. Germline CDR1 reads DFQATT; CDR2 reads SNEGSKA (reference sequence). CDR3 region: CSAGHNKYTF. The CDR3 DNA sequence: TGCAGTGCGGGACACAACAAGTACACCTTC.